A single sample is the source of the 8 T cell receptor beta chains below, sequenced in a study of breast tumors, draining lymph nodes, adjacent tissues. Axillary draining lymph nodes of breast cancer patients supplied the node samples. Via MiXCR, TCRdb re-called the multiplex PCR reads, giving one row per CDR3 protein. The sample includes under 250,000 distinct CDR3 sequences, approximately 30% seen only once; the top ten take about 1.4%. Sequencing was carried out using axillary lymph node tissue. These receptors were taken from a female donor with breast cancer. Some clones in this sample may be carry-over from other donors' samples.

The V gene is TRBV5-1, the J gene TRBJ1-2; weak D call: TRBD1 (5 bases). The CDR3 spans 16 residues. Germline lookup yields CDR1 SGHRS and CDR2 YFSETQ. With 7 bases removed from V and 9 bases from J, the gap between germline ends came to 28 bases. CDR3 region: CASGTMGMTGSFSYTF. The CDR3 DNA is TGCGCCAGCGGGACTATGGGTATGACTGGTTCCTTTAGCTACACCTTC.

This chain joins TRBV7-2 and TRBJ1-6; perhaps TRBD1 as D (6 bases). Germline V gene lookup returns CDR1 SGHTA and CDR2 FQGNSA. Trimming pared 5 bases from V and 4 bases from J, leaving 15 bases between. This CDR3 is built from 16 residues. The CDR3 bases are TGTGCCAGCAGCCCACAGGGTCTGGGGTATAATTCACCCCTCCACTTT. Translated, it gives CASSPQGLGYNSPLHF.

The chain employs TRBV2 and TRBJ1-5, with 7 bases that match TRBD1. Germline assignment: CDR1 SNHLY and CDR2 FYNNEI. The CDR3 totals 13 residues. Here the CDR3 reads CARRQGSNQPQHF. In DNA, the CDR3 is TGTGCTAGGAGACAGGGAAGCAATCAGCCCCAGCATTTT.

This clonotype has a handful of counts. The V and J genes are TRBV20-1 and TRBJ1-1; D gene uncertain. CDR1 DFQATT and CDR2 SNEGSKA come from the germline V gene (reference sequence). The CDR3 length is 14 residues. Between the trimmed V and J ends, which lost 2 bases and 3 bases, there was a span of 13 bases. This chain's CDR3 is CSARWAGLYTEAFF. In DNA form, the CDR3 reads TGCAGTGCTAGATGGGCAGGCCTTTACACTGAAGCTTTCTTT.

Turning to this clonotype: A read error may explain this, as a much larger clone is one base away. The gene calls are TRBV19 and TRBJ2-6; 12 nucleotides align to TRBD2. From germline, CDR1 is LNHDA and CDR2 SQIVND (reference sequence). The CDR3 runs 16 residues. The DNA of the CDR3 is TGTGCCGGTACTCGGACTAGCGGGACTGGGGCCAGCGTCCTGACTTTC. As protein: CAGTRTSGTGASVLTF.

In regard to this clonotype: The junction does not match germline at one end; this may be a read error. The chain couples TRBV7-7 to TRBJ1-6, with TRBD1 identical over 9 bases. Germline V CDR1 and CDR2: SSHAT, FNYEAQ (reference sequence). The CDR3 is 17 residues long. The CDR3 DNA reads TGTGCTAGCAGCCCAGGACAGGGGCTTACGGGGAATTCACCCCTCCACTTT. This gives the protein CASSPGQGLTGNSPLHF.

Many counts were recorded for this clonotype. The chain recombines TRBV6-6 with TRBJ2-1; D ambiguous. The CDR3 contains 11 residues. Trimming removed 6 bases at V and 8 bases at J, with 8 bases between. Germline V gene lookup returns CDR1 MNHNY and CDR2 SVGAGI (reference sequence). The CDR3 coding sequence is TGTGCCAGCAGCAGCGCCGATGAGCAGTTCTTC. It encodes CASSSADEQFF.

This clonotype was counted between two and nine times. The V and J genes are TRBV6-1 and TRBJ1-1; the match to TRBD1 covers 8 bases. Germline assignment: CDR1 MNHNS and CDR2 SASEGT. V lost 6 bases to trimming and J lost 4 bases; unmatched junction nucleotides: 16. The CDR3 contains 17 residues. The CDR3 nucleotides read TGTGCCAGCAGCCCGACAGGGGCCCTAATGGGGAGCACTGAAGCTTTCTTT. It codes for CASSPTGALMGSTEAFF.